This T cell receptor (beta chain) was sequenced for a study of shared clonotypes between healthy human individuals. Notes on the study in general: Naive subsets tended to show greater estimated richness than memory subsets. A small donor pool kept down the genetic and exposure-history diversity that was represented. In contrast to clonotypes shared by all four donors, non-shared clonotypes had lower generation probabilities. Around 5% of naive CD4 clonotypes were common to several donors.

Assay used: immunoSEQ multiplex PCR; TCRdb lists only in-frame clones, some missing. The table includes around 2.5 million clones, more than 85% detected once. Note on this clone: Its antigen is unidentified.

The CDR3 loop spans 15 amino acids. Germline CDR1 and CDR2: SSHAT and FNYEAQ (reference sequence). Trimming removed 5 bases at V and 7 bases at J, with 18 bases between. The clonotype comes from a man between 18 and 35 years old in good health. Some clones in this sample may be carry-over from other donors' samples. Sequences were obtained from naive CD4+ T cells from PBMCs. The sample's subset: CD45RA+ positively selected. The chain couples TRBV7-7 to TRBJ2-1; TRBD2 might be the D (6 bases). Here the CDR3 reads CASSPARGTANEQFF. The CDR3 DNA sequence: TGTGCCAGCAGCCCAGCACGGGGGACCGCAAATGAGCAGTTCTTC.